This paragraph covers one T cell receptor beta chain sequence. Profiled with immunoSEQ multiplex PCR; TCRdb holds only in-frame clones, not every one. The sample shows roughly 59,000 clones, just under 95% of them seen only once. This specimen belongs to a study of T cell changes during pregnancy in multiple sclerosis. Germline lookup yields CDR1 SGHRS and CDR2 YFSETQ. This CDR3 region has 11 residues. The V end lost 5 bases, the J end lost 3 bases, and 6 bases lay between the germline ends. This clonotype was sampled from a female donor with multiple sclerosis, enrolled in a pregnancy study. This chain connects TRBV5-1 to TRBJ2-7; D ambiguous. The source material was CD4+ T cells from peripheral blood mononuclear cells, sampled before pregnancy. Written as DNA, the CDR3 is TGCGCCAGCAGTTTAGACTACGAGCAGTACTTC. It yields the protein CASSLDYEQYF.